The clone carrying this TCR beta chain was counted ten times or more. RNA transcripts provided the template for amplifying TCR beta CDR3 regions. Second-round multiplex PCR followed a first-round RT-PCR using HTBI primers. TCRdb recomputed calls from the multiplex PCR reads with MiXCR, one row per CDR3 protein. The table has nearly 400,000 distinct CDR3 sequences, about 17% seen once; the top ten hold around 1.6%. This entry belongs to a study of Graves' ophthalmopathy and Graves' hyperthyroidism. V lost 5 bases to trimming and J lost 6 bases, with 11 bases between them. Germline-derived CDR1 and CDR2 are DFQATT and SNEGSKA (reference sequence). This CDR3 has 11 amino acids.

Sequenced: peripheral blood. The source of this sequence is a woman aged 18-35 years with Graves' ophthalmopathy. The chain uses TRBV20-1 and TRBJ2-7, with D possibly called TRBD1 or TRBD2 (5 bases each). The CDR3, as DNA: TGCAGTGCTCCGGGGCCCTCCGAGCAGTACTTC. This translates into CSAPGPSEQYF.